Listed here is a single T cell receptor beta chain. This sample is drawn from a study of CD8 T cells in Susac syndrome. The authors reverse transcribed roughly 0.5 to 1 ug RNA with random hexamers. TCRdb re-called the immunoSEQ multiplex PCR reads through MiXCR, storing one row per CDR3 protein. This repertoire shows over 100,000 distinct CDR3 sequences, nearly 96% found once; its top ten account for roughly 0.14%. This CDR3 spans 15 amino acids. The V and J ends lost 5 bases and 5 bases, in that order; junction bases with no gene match: 6. In germline, CDR1 is MNHEY, CDR2 SMNVEV (reference sequence).

The sample consisted of CD4+ T cells from PBMCs. The chain has TRBV27 and TRBJ2-2; the match to TRBD1 covers 9 bases. The TCR originated in a human donor with Susac syndrome. The CDR3 nucleotides read TGTGCCAGCAGTGGGACAGGGTCGGGGACCGGGGAGCTGTTTTTT. Translation gives CASSGTGSGTGELFF.